This paragraph covers one T cell receptor (beta chain) sequence. Its antigen remains unknown. The data were obtained in a study of siplizumab effects on memory and regulatory T cells. Per-sample assaying covered 80,000 to 100,000 TCR templates. Sequenced by immunoSEQ multiplex PCR; TCRdb stores in-frame clones only, minus some. The table has about 100,000 clones, 94% seen once. Whole-study results and caveats: Alloreactive clones mapping to unstimulated subsets formed only a minor fraction. The majority of clones, roughly 80-95% of proliferating CD4+ or CD8+ clones, lacked an assignable naive or memory phenotype. Major contributors to the alloresponse seemed to be naive T cells, which also appeared more diverse than memory cells.

This CDR3 region has 14 residues. Trimming left V 4 bases short and J 19 bases short, with 23 bases between. Looked up from germline, CDR1 is SGHAT and CDR2 is FQNNGV. The chain links TRBV11-2 to TRBJ1-6, with a possible D match to TRBD1 (5 bases). The sample was non-Treg CD4+ T cells sorted from blood. This receptor was identified in a human donor in good health. The CDR3 DNA is TGTGCCAGCAGCTACCAGTACCGGGGGACCGTTCCTCACTTT. Translation gives CASSYQYRGTVPHF.